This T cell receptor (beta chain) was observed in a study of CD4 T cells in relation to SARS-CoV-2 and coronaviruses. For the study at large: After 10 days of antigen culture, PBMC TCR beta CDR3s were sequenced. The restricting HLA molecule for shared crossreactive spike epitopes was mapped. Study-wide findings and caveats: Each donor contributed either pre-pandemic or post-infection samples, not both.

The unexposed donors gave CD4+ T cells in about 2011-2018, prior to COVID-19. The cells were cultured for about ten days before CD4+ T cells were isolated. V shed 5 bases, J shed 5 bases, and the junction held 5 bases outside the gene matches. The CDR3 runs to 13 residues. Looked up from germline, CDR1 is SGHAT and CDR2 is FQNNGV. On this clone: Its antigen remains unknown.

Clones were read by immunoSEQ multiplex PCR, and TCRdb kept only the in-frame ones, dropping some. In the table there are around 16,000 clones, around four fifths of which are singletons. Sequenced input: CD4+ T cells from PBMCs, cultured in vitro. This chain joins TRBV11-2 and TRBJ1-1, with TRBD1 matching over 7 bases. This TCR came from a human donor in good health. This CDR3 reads CASSEGAGTEAFF. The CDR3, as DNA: TGTGCCAGCAGCGAGGGGGCCGGGACTGAAGCTTTCTTT.